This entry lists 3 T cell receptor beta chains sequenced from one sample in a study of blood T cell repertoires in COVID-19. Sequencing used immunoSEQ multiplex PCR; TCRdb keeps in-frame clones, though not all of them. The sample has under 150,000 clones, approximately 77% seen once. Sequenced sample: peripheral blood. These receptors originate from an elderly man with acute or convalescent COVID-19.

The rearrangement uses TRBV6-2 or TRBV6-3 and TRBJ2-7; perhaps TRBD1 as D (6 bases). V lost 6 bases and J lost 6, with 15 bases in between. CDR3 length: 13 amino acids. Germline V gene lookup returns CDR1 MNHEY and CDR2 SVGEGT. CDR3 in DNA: TGTGCCAGCAGCTCGTTAACAGGGTTCGAGCAGTACTTC. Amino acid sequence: CASSSLTGFEQYF.

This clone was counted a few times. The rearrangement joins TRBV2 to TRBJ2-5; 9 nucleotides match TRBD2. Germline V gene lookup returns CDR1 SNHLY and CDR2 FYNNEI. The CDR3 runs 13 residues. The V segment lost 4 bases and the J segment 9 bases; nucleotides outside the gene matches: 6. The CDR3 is CASSGLAGFAQYF. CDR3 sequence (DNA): TGTGCCAGCAGTGGTCTAGCGGGGTTTGCCCAGTACTTC.

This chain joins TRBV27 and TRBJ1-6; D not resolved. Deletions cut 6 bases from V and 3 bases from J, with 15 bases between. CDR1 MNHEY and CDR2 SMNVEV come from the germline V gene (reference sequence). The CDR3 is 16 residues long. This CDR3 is CASRVLPYGYNSPLHF. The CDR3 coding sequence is TGTGCCAGCAGAGTACTCCCCTACGGCTATAATTCACCCCTCCACTTT.